This TCR beta chain was identified in a study of shared T cell receptors in the human thymus. The table came from immunoSEQ multiplex PCR; TCRdb's copy has only in-frame clones and leaves some out. The sample yields 630,000 or so clones, about 89% seen once. The junction had 9 bases not matched to a gene; V was cut back by 3 bases and J by 2 bases. Germline V gene sequence: CDR1 MNHNS, CDR2 SASEGT. There are 17 residues in the CDR3. The sample was also reused in another study, on human thymus T cells.

The receptor's source is a boy in the first two years of life with a congenital heart defect. The chain employs TRBV6-1 and TRBJ1-5, with 8 bases fitting TRBD1. The sample taken for sequencing was thymocytes. In nucleotides, the CDR3 is TGTGCCAGCAGTGATTGGACAGGGTTACGGGGCAATCAGCCCCAGCATTTT. Its protein product is CASSDWTGLRGNQPQHF.